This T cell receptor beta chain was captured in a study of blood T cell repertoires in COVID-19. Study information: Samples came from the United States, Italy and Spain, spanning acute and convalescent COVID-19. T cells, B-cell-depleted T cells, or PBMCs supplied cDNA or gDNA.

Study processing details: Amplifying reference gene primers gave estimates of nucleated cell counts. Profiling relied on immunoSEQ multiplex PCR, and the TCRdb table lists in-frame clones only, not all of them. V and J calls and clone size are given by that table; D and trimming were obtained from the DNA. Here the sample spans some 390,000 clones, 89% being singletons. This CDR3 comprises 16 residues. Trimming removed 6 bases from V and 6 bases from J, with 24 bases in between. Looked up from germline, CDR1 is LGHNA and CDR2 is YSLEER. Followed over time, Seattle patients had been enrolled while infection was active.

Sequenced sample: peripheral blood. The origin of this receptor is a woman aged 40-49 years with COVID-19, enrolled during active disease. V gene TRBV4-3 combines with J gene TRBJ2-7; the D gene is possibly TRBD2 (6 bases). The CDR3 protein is CASRRNAGTPGVEQYF. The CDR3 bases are TGCGCCAGCAGACGCAACGCCGGGACTCCCGGGGTCGAGCAGTACTTC.